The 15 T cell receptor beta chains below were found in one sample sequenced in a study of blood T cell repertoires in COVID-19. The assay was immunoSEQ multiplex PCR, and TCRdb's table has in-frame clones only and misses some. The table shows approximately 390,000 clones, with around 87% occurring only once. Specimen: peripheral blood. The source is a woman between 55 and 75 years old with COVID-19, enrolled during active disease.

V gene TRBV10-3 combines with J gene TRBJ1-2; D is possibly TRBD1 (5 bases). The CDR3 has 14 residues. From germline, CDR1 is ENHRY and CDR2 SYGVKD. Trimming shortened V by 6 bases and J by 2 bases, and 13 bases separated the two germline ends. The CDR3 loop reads CAISLGHLNYGYTF. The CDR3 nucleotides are TGTGCCATCAGCTTAGGACATTTAAACTATGGCTACACCTTC.

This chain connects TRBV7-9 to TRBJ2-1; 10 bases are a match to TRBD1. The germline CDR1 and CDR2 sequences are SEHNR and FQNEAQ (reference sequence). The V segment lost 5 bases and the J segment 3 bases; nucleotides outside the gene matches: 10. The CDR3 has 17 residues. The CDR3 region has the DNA TGTGCCAGCAGCGCATCCCGGGACAGGGGTCTCTACAATGAGCAGTTCTTC. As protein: CASSASRDRGLYNEQFF.

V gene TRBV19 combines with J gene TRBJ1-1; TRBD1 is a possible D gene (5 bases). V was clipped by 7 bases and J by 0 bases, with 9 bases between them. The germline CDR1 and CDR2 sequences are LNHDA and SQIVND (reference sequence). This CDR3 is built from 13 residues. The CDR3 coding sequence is TGTGCCAGTATCAAGACAGTGAACACTGAAGCTTTCTTT. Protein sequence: CASIKTVNTEAFF.

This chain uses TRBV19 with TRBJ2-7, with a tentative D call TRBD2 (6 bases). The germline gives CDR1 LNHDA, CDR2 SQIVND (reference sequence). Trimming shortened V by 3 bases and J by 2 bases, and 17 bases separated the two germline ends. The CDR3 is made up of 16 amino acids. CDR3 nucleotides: TGTGCCAGTAGTATCGGCGGAGGGCGAATCACCTACGAGCAGTACTTC. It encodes CASSIGGGRITYEQYF.

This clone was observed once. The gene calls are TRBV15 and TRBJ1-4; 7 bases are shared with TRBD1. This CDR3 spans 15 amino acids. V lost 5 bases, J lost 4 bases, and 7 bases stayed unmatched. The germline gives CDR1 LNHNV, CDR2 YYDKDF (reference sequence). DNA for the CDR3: TGTGCCACCAGCCGAAAGGGACAGAATAATGAAAAACTGTTTTTT. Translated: CATSRKGQNNEKLFF.

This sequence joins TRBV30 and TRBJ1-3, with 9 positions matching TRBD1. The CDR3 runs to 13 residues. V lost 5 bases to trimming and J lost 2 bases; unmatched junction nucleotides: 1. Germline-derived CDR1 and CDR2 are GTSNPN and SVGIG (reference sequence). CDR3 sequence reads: CAWGTGTGNTIYF. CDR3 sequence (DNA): TGTGCCTGGGGGACAGGGACTGGAAACACCATATATTTT.

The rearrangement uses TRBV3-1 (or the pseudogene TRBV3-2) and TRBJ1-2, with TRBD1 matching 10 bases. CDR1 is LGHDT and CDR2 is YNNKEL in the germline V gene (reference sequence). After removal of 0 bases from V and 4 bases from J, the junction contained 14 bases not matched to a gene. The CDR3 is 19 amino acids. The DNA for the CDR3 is TGTGCCAGCAGCCAAGAGGGAAAGTGGGACAGGGGCCCGGGCTATGGCTACACCTTC. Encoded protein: CASSQEGKWDRGPGYGYTF.

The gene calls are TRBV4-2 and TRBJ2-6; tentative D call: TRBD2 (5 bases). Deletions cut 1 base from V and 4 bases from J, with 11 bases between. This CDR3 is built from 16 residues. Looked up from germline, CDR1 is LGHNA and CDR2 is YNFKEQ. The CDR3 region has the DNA TGTGCCAGCAGCCAAGGAGGAGGAGCCGGGGCCAACGTCCTGACTTTC. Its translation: CASSQGGGAGANVLTF.

The CDR3 region is CASSPNTGTGNYEQYF. The CDR3 DNA follows: TGTGCCAGCAGTCCCAACACGGGGACAGGGAACTACGAGCAGTACTTC. J is TRBJ2-7 and V is TRBV6-2 or TRBV6-3; TRBD1 aligns across 9 bases. Germline CDR1 and CDR2: MNHEY and SVGEGT. The CDR3 runs 16 residues. The V gene end was trimmed by 5 bases and the J gene end by 3 bases; junction bases not matched to a gene: 11.

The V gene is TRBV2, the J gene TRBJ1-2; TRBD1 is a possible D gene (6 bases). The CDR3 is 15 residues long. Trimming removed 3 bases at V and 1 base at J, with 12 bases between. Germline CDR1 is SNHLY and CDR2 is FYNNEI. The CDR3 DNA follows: TGTGCCAGCAGTGACAGGGGCGCCATTAACTATGGCTACACCTTC. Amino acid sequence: CASSDRGAINYGYTF.

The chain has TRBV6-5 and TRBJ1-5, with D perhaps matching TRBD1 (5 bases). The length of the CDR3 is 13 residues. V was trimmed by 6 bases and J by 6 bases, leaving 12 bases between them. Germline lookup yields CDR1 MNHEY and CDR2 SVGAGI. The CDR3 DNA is TGTGCCAGCAGGACCAGGGTTTCTCAGCCCCAGCATTTT. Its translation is CASRTRVSQPQHF.

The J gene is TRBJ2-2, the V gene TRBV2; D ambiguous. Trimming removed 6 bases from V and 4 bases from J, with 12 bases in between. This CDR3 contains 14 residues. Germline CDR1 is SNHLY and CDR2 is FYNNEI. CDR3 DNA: TGTGCCAGCAGGGCAGTGCCTAGCACCGGGGAGCTGTTTTTT. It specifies CASRAVPSTGELFF.

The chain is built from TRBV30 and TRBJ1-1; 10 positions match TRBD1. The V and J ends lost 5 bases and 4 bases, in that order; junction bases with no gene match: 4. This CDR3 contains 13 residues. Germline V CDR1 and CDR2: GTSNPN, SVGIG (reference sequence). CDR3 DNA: TGTGCCTGGGCCCGGACAGGGGGCACTGAAGCTTTCTTT. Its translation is CAWARTGGTEAFF.

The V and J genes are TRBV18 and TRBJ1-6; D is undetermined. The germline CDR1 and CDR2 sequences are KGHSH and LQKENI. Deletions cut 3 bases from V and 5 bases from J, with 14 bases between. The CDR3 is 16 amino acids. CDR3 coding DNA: TGTGCCAGCTCACCTAGGCGGCCGTCTGATAATTCACCCCTCCACTTT. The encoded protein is CASSPRRPSDNSPLHF.

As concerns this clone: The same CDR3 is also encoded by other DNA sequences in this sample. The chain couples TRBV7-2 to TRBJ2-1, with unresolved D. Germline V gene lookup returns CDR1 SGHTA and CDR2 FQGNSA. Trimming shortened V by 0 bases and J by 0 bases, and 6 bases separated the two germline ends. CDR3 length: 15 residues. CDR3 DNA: TGTGCCAGCAGCTTAGCTAGTAGCTCCTACAATGAGCAGTTCTTC. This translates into CASSLASSSYNEQFF.